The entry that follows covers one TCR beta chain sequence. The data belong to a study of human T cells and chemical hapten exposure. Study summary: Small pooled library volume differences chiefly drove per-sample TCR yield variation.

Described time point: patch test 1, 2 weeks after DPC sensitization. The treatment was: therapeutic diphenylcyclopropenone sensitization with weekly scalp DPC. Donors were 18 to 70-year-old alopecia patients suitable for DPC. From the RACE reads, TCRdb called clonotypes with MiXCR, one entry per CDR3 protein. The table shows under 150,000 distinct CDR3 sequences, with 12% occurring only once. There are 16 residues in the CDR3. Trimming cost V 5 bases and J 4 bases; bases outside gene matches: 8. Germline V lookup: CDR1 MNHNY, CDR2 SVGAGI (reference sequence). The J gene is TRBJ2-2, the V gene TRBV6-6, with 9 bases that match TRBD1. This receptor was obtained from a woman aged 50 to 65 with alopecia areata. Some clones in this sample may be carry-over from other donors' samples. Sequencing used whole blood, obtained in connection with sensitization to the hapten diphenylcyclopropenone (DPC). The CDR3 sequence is CASSDADRGGTGELFF. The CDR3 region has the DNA TGTGCCAGCAGTGACGCGGACAGGGGAGGCACCGGGGAGCTGTTTTTT.